The source of this TCR beta chain is a study of response to subunit inactivated influenza vaccine (dated by TCRdb to about 2018). For the study in its entirety: The study used deep quantitative T cell receptor repertoire profiling to track responses to a trivalent subunit inactivated influenza vaccine. Study-wide findings and limitations: The authors suggested that each seasonal influenza vaccination may recruit only a limited number of new T cells.

The library was made by RT-PCR. The sample was run on an Illumina HiSeq 2500. In TCRdb, the public reads were trimmed at Q25 with fastp and aligned with MiXCR, with productive beta chains retained. Merged by CDR3 protein, the rows form single entries marked with the most common genes and DNA. The table for this sample lists fewer than 600,000 distinct CDR3 sequences; around 7.7% of them were counted only once. Around 13% of the sample is in the top ten clones. This clonotype was seen a handful of times. Its antigen remains unidentified. The input lacks base qualities; no much larger clone sits a single base away. From a lookup of the germline V gene, CDR1 and CDR2 are MNHEY and SVGEGT. Relative to germline, V is missing 6 bases and J is missing 2 bases, with 13 bases of the junction outside any gene match. The CDR3 has 17 amino acids, counting the end cysteine and phenylalanine. Only CDR3 DNA remains: 51 bases, in frame from the first base.

This chain is built from TRBV6-2 or TRBV6-3 and TRBJ2-3; the junction holds 8 bases that match TRBD1. The sample in question was PBMCs from blood, obtained less than 30 months after vaccination. The receptor was derived from a man between 45 and 75 years old who received an inactivated influenza vaccine. Donor details come from another sample of the same person, matched by shared clones. In nucleotides, the sequence is TGTGCCAGCAGCGGACAGGGTGGATTCGGCTTCACAGATACGCAGTATTTT. This encodes CASSGQGGFGFTDTQYF.